The T cell receptor beta chain under discussion was sequenced for a study of cytomegalovirus exposure and HLA in healthy donors. Whole-study findings and limits: Researchers counted around 180 TCR beta chains as cytomegalovirus-associated. In a later analysis, at a false discovery rate of 0.05, roughly 16,000 TCR beta sequences matched HLA alleles.

The donors were healthy bone marrow donors. V shed 1 base, J shed 7 bases, and the junction held 7 bases outside the gene matches. Germline values: CDR1 LNHNV, CDR2 YYDKDF (reference sequence). This CDR3 has 16 amino acids. On this clone: Antigen specificity is unknown.

PCR involved 60 Vbeta and 13 Jbeta primers. TCRdb's copy holds only in-frame clones and misses some; the assay was immunoSEQ multiplex PCR. This table has roughly 130,000 clones, about 63% appearing once. This sequence joins TRBV15 and TRBJ2-1; 10 bases map to TRBD2. The specimen was PBMCs. The clonotype was recovered from a man aged 30-40 years in good health and CMV-seropositive. The CDR3, as DNA: TGTGCCACCAGCAGAGTAGGCACTAGCGGGAAGAATGAGCAGTTCTTC. It codes for CATSRVGTSGKNEQFF.